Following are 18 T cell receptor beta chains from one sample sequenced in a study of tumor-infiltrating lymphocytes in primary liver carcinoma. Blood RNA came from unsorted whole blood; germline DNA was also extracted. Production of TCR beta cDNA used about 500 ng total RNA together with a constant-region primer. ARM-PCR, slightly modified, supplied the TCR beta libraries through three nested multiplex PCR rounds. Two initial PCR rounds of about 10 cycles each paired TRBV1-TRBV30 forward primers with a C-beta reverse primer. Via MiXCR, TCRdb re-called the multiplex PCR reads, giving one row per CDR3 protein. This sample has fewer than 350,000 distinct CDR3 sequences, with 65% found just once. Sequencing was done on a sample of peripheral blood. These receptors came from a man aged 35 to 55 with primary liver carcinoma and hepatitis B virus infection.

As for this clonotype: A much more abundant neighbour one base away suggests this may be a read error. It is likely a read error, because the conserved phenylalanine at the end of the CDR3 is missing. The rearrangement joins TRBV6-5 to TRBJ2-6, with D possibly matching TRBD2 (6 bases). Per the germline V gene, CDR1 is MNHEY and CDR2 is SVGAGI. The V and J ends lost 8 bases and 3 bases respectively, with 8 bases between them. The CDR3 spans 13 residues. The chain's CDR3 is CASRGNGANVLTL. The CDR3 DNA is TGTGCCAGCCGGGGGAATGGGGCCAACGTCCTGACTCTC.

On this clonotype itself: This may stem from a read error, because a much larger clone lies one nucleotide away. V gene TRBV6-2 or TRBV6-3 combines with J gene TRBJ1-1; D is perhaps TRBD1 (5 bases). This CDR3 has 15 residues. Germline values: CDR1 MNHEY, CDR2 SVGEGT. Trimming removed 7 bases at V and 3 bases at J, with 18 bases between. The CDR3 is CASIHSTDRYTEAFF. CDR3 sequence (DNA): TGTGCCAGCATACACTCGACAGATAGGTACACTGAAGCTTTCTTT.

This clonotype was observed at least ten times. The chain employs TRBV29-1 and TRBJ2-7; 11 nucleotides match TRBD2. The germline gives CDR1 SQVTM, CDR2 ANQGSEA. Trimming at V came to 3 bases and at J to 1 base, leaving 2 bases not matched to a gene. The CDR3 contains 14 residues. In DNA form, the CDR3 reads TGCAGCGTTGAGGGACTAGCGGATTCCTACGAGCAGTACTTC. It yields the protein CSVEGLADSYEQYF.

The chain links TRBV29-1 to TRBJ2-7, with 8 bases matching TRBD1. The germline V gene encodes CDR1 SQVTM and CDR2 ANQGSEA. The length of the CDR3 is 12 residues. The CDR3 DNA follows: TGCGGCGCGCTGACAGGGGCCCATGAGCAGTACTTC. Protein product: CGALTGAHEQYF.

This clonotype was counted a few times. Here the CDR3 DNA reads TGTGCCAGCAGAAAAGGCAGGGGGATAGTCTATGGCTACACCTTC. Encoded protein: CASRKGRGIVYGYTF. This chain links TRBV28 with TRBJ1-2, with TRBD1 matching over 7 bases. The CDR3 is 15 amino acids. Unmatched junction bases numbered 11, after V lost 6 bases and J lost 4 bases. The V gene's germline CDR1 is MDHEN and CDR2 SYDVKM.

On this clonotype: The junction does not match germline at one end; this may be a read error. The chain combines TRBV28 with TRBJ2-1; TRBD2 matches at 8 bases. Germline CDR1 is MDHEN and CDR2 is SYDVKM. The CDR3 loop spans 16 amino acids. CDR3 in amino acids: CASSFRVSGNPNEQLF. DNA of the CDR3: TGTGCCAGCAGTTTCCGGGTTAGCGGGAACCCCAATGAGCAGCTCTTC.

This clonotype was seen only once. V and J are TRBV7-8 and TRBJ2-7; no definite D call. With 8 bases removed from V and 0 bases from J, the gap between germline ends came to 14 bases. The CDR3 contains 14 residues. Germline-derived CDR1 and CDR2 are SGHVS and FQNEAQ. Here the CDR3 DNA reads TGTGCCAGCTGGGGTTTCCCGAACTCCTACGAGCAGTACTTC. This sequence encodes CASWGFPNSYEQYF.

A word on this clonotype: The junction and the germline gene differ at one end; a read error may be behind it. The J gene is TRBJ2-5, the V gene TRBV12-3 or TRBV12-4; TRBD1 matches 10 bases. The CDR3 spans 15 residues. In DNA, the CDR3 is TGTGCCAGCAGGCCCTCGGGACAGGGGAAGGAGATCCAGTACTTC. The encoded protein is CASRPSGQGKEIQYF.

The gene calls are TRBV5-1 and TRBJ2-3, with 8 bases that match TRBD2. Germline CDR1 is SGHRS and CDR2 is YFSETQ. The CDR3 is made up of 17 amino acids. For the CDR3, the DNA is TGCACGAGCACCTACAACCGTCCCAGCGGGAGTCCAGATACGCAGTATTTT. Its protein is CTSTYNRPSGSPDTQYF.

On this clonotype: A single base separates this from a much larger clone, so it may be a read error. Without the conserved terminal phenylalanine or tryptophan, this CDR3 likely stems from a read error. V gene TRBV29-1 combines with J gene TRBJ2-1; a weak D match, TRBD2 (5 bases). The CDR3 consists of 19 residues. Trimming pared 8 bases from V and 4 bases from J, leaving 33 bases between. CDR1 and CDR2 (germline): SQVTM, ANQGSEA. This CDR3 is CSPVGPADAPTGSYNEQFS. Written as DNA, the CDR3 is TGCAGCCCCGTCGGTCCAGCGGACGCCCCGACGGGGTCTTACAATGAGCAGTTCTCC.

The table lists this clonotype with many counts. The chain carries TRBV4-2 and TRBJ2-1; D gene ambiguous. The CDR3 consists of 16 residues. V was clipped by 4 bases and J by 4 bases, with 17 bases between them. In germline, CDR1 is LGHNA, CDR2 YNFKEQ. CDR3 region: CASSRLHREEYNEQFF. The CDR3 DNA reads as TGTGCCAGCAGCCGATTGCACCGAGAGGAATACAATGAGCAGTTCTTC.

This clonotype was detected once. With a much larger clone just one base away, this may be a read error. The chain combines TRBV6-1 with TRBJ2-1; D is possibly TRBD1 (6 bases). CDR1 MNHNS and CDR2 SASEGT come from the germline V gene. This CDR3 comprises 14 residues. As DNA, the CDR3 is TGTGCCAGCAGTGAAAACAGGGCGTACAATGAGCGGTTCTTC. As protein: CASSENRAYNERFF.

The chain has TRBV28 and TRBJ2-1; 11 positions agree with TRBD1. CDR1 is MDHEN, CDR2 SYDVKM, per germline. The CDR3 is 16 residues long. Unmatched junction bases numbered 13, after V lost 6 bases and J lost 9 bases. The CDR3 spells CASRQDLGQGASEQFF. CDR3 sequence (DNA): TGTGCCAGCAGACAAGACCTCGGACAGGGGGCGAGTGAGCAGTTCTTC.

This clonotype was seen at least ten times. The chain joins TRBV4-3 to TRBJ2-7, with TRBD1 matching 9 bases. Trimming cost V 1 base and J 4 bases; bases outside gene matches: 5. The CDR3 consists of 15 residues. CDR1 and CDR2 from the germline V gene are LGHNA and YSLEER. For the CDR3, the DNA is TGCGCCAGCAGCCAAGCGACAGGGGGGTGGTACGAGCAGTACTTC. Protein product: CASSQATGGWYEQYF.

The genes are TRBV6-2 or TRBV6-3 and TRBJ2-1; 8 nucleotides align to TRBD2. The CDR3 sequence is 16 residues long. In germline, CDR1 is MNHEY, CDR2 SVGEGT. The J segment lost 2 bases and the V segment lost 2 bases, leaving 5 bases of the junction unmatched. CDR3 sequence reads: CASSYASGHPYNEQFF. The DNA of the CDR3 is TGTGCCAGCAGTTACGCTAGCGGGCACCCCTACAATGAGCAGTTCTTC.

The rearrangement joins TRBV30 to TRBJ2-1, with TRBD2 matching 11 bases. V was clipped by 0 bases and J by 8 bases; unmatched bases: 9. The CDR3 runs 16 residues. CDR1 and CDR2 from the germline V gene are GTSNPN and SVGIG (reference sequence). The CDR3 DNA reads TGTGCCTGGAGTGTAGGGGTAGCGGGAGGGTATCATGAGCAGTTCTTC. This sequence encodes CAWSVGVAGGYHEQFF.

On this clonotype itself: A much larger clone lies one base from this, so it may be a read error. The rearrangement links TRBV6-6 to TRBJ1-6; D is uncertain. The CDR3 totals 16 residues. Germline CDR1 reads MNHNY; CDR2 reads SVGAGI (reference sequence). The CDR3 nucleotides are TGTGCCAGCAGTCCGGGTTCGAGCTCCTATAATTCACCCCCCCACTTT. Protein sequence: CASSPGSSSYNSPPHF.

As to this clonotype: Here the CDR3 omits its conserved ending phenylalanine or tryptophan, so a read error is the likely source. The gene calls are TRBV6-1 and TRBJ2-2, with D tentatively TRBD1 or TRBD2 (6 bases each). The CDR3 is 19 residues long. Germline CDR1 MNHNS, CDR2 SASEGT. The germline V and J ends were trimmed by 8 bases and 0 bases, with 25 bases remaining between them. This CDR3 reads CASPLRGAGPFANTGELFS. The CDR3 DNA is TGTGCCAGCCCTCTAAGGGGGGCGGGCCCCTTCGCGAACACCGGGGAGCTGTTTTCT.